The text below deals with one T cell receptor (beta chain). Using immunoSEQ multiplex PCR, the repertoire was profiled, and TCRdb retains in-frame clones only, with some absent. The data contain about 100,000 clones, more than 75% of them singletons. This CDR3 region has 15 residues. The V segment lost 3 bases and the J segment 7 bases; nucleotides outside the gene matches: 11. Germline V gives CDR1 SGHRS, CDR2 YFSETQ. The data derive from a study of blood T cell repertoires in COVID-19. Background on the study: The samples span acute and convalescent COVID-19 from the United States, Italy and Spain.

This chain links TRBV5-1 with TRBJ1-1; 8 bases agree with TRBD1. The sequenced sample was peripheral blood. This TCR was recovered from a human donor in a cohort sampled during active COVID-19. The CDR3 loop is CASSSTFRGLNEAFF. The CDR3 DNA sequence: TGCGCCAGCAGCTCAACTTTCAGGGGGCTAAATGAAGCTTTCTTT. The full variable domain, with the rest looked up from reference TRBV5-1 and TRBJ1-1, is KAGVTQTPRYLIKTRGQQVTLSCSPISGHRSVSWYQQTPGQGLQFLFEYFSETQRNKGNFPGRFSGRQFSNSRSEMNVSTLELGDSALYLCASSSTFRGLNEAFFGQGTRLTVV.